This T cell receptor beta chain was profiled in a study of cytomegalovirus exposure and HLA in healthy donors. With regard to this clone: The antigen remains unidentified.

The germline CDR1 and CDR2 sequences are SGHDT and YYEEEE. J lost 3 bases, V lost 0 bases, and 7 bases had no gene match. The CDR3 length is 16 residues. At the time of sampling, donors were nominally healthy, though unrecorded immune exposures were likely. General study points: Later, TCR association rates were found to vary by HLA locus, highest for DRB1 and lowest for HLA-C.

Primers: 60 Vbeta forward and 13 Jbeta reverse. Repertoires were generated with immunoSEQ multiplex PCR, while TCRdb's copy carries only in-frame clones and drops some. The sample has approximately 120,000 clones; over 80% are singletons. The clonotype comes from a man in his late teens or twenties in good health and CMV-seropositive. Sequencing was done on a sample of PBMCs. This chain links TRBV5-6 with TRBJ2-3; 7 bases align to TRBD2. CDR3 protein: CASSLGAGRETDTQYF. The DNA for the CDR3 is TGTGCCAGCAGCTTGGGAGCGGGGAGGGAAACAGATACGCAGTATTTT.